The 22 T cell receptor beta chains given below trace back to one sample, sequenced in a study of blood T cell repertoires in COVID-19. Repertoires were generated with immunoSEQ multiplex PCR, while TCRdb's copy carries only in-frame clones and drops some. The repertoire consists of around 100,000 clones, with 65% to 80% occurring once and the leading ten covering 20% to 25%. The sample comprised peripheral blood. These receptors came from a man aged 65 to 79 with active or convalescent COVID-19.

This chain uses TRBV6-6 with TRBJ2-3; 12 nucleotides agree with TRBD2. V lost 4 bases and J lost 5; bases outside the gene matches: 7. This CDR3 has 16 residues. The germline gives CDR1 MNHNY, CDR2 SVGAGI (reference sequence). The CDR3 DNA reads as TGTGCCAGCAGTTCCCTTCTAGCGGGAGGGCAAGATACGCAGTATTTT. As protein: CASSSLLAGGQDTQYF.

The V and J genes are TRBV12-5 and TRBJ2-7; unclear D gene. Trimming stripped 0 bases from V and 5 bases from J, with 5 bases between. CDR3 length: 12 amino acids. Germline loops: CDR1 LGHNT, CDR2 FRNRAP. The CDR3 DNA reads as TGTGCTAGTGGTTTGGTACCGGACGAGCAGTACTTC. Residues: CASGLVPDEQYF.

The gene calls are TRBV2 and TRBJ1-2; TRBD1 matches at 8 bases. Germline CDR1 reads SNHLY; CDR2 reads FYNNEI. The CDR3 is 14 residues long. Trimming took 7 bases from V and 3 from J; bases not matched to a gene: 7. The CDR3 loop is CASTLGQGHYGYTF. The CDR3 DNA reads as TGTGCCAGCACCCTAGGACAGGGACACTATGGCTACACCTTC.

The chain combines TRBV5-1 with TRBJ2-5; 11 positions match TRBD2. CDR3 length equals 15 residues. From germline, CDR1 is SGHRS and CDR2 YFSETQ. V was pared by 3 bases and J by 5 bases, with 6 bases of the junction left unmatched. The CDR3 sequence is CASSSTSGNGETQYF. The DNA for the CDR3 is TGCGCCAGCAGCTCGACTAGCGGGAATGGGGAGACCCAGTACTTC.

V usage is TRBV5-1 and J usage is TRBJ2-6; D unclear. The CDR3 is made up of 15 amino acids. V lost 7 bases to trimming and J lost 0 bases, with 11 bases between them. Germline V lookup: CDR1 SGHRS, CDR2 YFSETQ. CDR3: CASVPDASGANVLTF. CDR3 nucleotide sequence: TGCGCCAGCGTCCCAGATGCCTCTGGGGCCAACGTCCTGACTTTC. Drawing the rest from reference TRBV5-1 and TRBJ2-6, the complete variable domain is KAGVTQTPRYLIKTRGQQVTLSCSPISGHRSVSWYQQTPGQGLQFLFEYFSETQRNKGNFPGRFSGRQFSNSRSEMNVSTLELGDSALYLCASVPDASGANVLTFGAGSRLTVL.

The gene calls are TRBV11-2 and TRBJ1-3; D uncertain. This CDR3 is built from 17 residues. Trimming shortened V by 1 base and J by 0 bases, and 13 bases separated the two germline ends. Germline assignment: CDR1 SGHAT and CDR2 FQNNGV. The CDR3 loop reads CASSLVLGSNSGNTIYF. DNA of the CDR3: TGTGCCAGCAGCTTAGTATTGGGGAGTAACTCTGGAAACACCATATATTTT.

This clone was seen a few times. The rearrangement uses TRBV13 and TRBJ1-2, with D possibly TRBD1 on 6 matching bases. CDR3 length: 13 amino acids. The germline gives CDR1 PRHDT, CDR2 FYEKMQ (reference sequence). V lost 5 bases to trimming and J lost 4 bases, with 11 bases between them. The CDR3 DNA is TGTGCCAGCAGCGAGGACAGACTCTATGGCTACACCTTC. Protein product: CASSEDRLYGYTF.

This rearrangement joins TRBV5-6 to TRBJ1-1; perhaps TRBD1 as D (6 bases). CDR3 length equals 17 residues. The V end was cut by 2 bases, the J end by 1 base, with 18 bases between. The germline gives CDR1 SGHDT, CDR2 YYEEEE. The CDR3 nucleotides read TGTGCCAGCAGCTTAGGGGGTCGGTACCGCTCGAACACTGAAGCTTTCTTT. Amino acids: CASSLGGRYRSNTEAFF.

This chain links TRBV11-3 with TRBJ2-6, with 8 bases aligning to TRBD1. The J segment lost 0 bases and the V segment lost 5 bases, leaving 12 bases of the junction unmatched. Germline loops: CDR1 SGHNT, CDR2 YENEEA. The CDR3 totals 19 residues. The CDR3 loop is CASSPGQGTAHSGANVLTF. DNA of the CDR3: TGTGCCAGCAGCCCCGGACAGGGAACGGCTCACTCTGGGGCCAACGTCCTGACTTTC. Filled out from reference TRBV11-3 and TRBJ2-6, the complete variable domain reads EAGVVQSPRYKIIEKKQPVAFWCNPISGHNTLYWYLQNLGQGPELLIRYENEEAVDDSQLPKDRFSAERLKGVDSTLKIQPAELGDSAVYLCASSPGQGTAHSGANVLTFGAGSRLTVL.

The CDR3 DNA reads TGTGCCAGCAACACCCCACTAACCGGGACAGGGCCATCCTACGAGCAGTACTTC. The encoded protein is CASNTPLTGTGPSYEQYF. V is TRBV28 and J is TRBJ2-7; TRBD1 matches 9 bases. CDR1 is MDHEN and CDR2 is SYDVKM in the germline V gene. This CDR3 comprises 18 residues. V gave up 7 bases and J gave up 1 base; unmatched junction bases: 17.

This clone has a single count. The chain links TRBV6-5 to TRBJ1-6; 7 nucleotides agree with TRBD1. This CDR3 contains 13 residues. V shed 5 bases, J shed 15 bases, and the junction held 10 bases outside the gene matches. The germline CDR1 and CDR2 sequences are MNHEY and SVGAGI. CDR3: CASSRTTGPYLHF. DNA for the CDR3: TGTGCCAGCAGTCGAACGACAGGGCCCTACCTCCACTTT.

The genes are TRBV5-6 and TRBJ1-6; 8 bases are a match to TRBD1. V was pared by 0 bases and J by 9 bases, with 5 bases of the junction left unmatched. The CDR3 extends over 15 amino acids. CDR1 and CDR2 (germline): SGHDT, YYEEEE. Here the CDR3 DNA reads TGTGCCAGCAGCTTGGGGACAGGGATAGGTTCACCCCTCCACTTT. Its protein product is CASSLGTGIGSPLHF.

This clone turned up a few times. The chain uses TRBV7-2 and TRBJ2-5, with D hard to call. Germline V gives CDR1 SGHTA, CDR2 FQGNSA. The CDR3 spans 13 residues. The V and J ends lost 1 base and 5 bases respectively, with 8 bases between them. CDR3 nucleotides: TGTGCCAGCAGCTTAGAAGTCGAGGAGACCCAGTACTTC. Protein sequence: CASSLEVEETQYF.

The chain joins TRBV29-1 to TRBJ2-7; D is unresolved. Trimming pared 4 bases from V and 6 bases from J, leaving 7 bases between. The germline CDR1 and CDR2 sequences are SQVTM and ANQGSEA. This CDR3 has 10 residues. Here the CDR3 DNA reads TGCAGCGTTGGGAGCAGCGAGCAGTACTTC. Encoded protein: CSVGSSEQYF.

This sequence joins TRBV30 and TRBJ1-2; 7 nucleotides match TRBD1. Germline V lookup: CDR1 GTSNPN, CDR2 SVGIG (reference sequence). The ends lost 4 bases at V and 8 bases at J; junction bases unmatched: 7. This CDR3 region has 12 residues. The CDR3 sequence: CAWIGQERGYTF. Here the CDR3 DNA reads TGTGCCTGGATTGGACAGGAAAGAGGCTACACCTTC.

The chain employs TRBV5-1 and TRBJ2-1, with 12 bases aligning to TRBD2. Germline assignment: CDR1 SGHRS and CDR2 YFSETQ. The CDR3 has 18 residues. The junction had 9 bases not matched to a gene; V was cut back by 5 bases and J by 0 bases. This chain's CDR3 is CASRNRLAGVSSYNEQFF. The CDR3 DNA sequence: TGCGCCAGCAGGAACCGACTAGCGGGGGTCAGCTCCTACAATGAGCAGTTCTTC.

V gene TRBV28 combines with J gene TRBJ1-1, with D unclear. From germline, CDR1 is MDHEN and CDR2 SYDVKM. The CDR3 runs 12 residues. The V and J ends lost 3 bases and 5 bases respectively, with 7 bases between them. The DNA of the CDR3 is TGTGCCAGCAGTTTGCGGGAAACTGAAGCTTTCTTT. Amino acid sequence: CASSLRETEAFF.

This chain uses TRBV28 with TRBJ2-7; tentatively, D is TRBD1 (5 bases). The V gene's germline CDR1 is MDHEN and CDR2 SYDVKM. The CDR3 contains 13 residues. The ends were cut back, 5 bases at V and 9 bases at J, with 17 bases in the middle. The CDR3 bases are TGTGCCAGCAGTGACCTGACCCTCAGGGTGCAGTACTTC. Encoded protein: CASSDLTLRVQYF.

The chain recombines TRBV19 with TRBJ1-3; possible D gene TRBD1, 6 bases. Looked up from germline, CDR1 is LNHDA and CDR2 is SQIVND (reference sequence). V lost 7 bases and J lost 2, with 9 bases in between. The CDR3 consists of 13 residues. In DNA, the CDR3 is TGTGCCAGTAAATACAGGGCTGGAAACACCATATATTTT. Protein sequence: CASKYRAGNTIYF.

This chain joins TRBV5-1 and TRBJ2-7; tentative D call: TRBD1 (5 bases). With 0 bases removed from V and 7 bases from J, the gap between germline ends came to 5 bases. CDR3 length: 11 amino acids. CDR1 and CDR2 from the germline V gene are SGHRS and YFSETQ. The CDR3 DNA sequence: TGCGCCAGCAGCTTGGAGGGGGAGCAGTACTTC. It translates to CASSLEGEQYF.

The J gene is TRBJ1-4, the V gene TRBV11-2; D is perhaps TRBD1 (5 bases). V was cut by 6 bases and J by 4 bases, with 12 bases left in between. From germline, CDR1 is SGHAT and CDR2 FQNNGV. This CDR3 has 14 residues. The CDR3 sequence is CASSLRQFNEKLFF. In nucleotides, the CDR3 is TGTGCCAGCAGTTTAAGACAGTTTAATGAAAAACTGTTTTTT.

CDR3 residues: CASSNAGTSLNTEAFF. DNA for the CDR3: TGTGCCAGCAGCAATGCGGGGACCAGCCTGAACACTGAAGCTTTCTTT. The V and J genes are TRBV11-2 and TRBJ1-1, with D possibly matching TRBD1 (5 bases). Trimming left V 5 bases short and J 0 bases short, with 16 bases between. Germline V gene lookup returns CDR1 SGHAT and CDR2 FQNNGV. The CDR3 has 16 residues. The full variable domain, in which reference TRBV11-2 and TRBJ1-1 provide the parts outside the CDR3, is EAGVAQSPRYKIIEKRQSVAFWCNPISGHATLYWYQQILGQGPKLLIQFQNNGVVDDSQLPKDRFSAERLKGVDSTLKIQPAKLEDSAVYLCASSNAGTSLNTEAFFGQGTRLTVV.